This T cell receptor (beta chain) emerged from a study of T cell responses to AZD1222 COVID-19 vaccine. This clone was seen a single time. Using immunoSEQ multiplex PCR, the repertoire was profiled, and TCRdb retains in-frame clones only, with some absent. The sample records more than 100,000 clones, 93% being singletons. The V gene's germline CDR1 is LNHDA and CDR2 SQIVND (reference sequence). The V gene lost 5 bases and the J gene lost 7 bases, with 14 bases spanning the gap. The CDR3 covers 13 residues. The rearrangement links TRBV19 to TRBJ2-5, with D tentatively TRBD1 (6 bases). Here the sequenced sample was peripheral blood, taken 28 days after the second AZD1222 dose. The sequence was obtained from an adult who received the AZD1222 COVID-19 vaccine. The CDR3 nucleotides read TGTGCCAGTAGTGTCGCAGGGGCGGGGACCCAGTACTTC. It is translated as CASSVAGAGTQYF.